The 8 T cell receptor beta chains presented below share a single source sample, sequenced in a study of T cells in Graves' hyperthyroidism and ophthalmopathy. RNA transcripts provided the source from which TCR beta CDR3 regions were amplified. When the TCR CDR3 underwent first-round RT-PCR, the HTBI primer set was used. TCRdb passed the multiplex PCR reads through MiXCR, listing each CDR3 protein once. The sample contains hundreds of thousands of distinct CDR3 sequences, under 25% of which appear only once. The material sequenced was blood. The source of these receptors is a man aged 25-45 years with Graves' ophthalmopathy.

This clonotype was counted between two and nine times. The V and J genes are TRBV20-1 and TRBJ1-5; D is perhaps TRBD1 (5 bases). Trimming took off 0 bases at V and 0 bases at J, with 18 bases between the two ends. This CDR3 comprises 18 residues. Looked up from germline, CDR1 is DFQATT and CDR2 is SNEGSKA (reference sequence). For the CDR3, the DNA is TGCAGTGCTAGAGATCCCAGGGCACCCGGAAATAGCAATCAGCCCCAGCATTTT. Protein: CSARDPRAPGNSNQPQHF.

The chain recombines TRBV12-5 with TRBJ2-5, with TRBD2 matching 8 bases. CDR3 length: 15 amino acids. Germline trimming cut 5 bases from V and 7 bases from J; bases unmatched to any gene: 12. The germline CDR1 and CDR2 sequences are LGHNT and FRNRAP. Here the CDR3 reads CASGTGNSGIGTQYF. The CDR3, as DNA: TGTGCTAGTGGTACCGGGAATAGCGGGATTGGGACCCAGTACTTC.

In its sample, this clonotype was seen many times. The chain joins TRBV30 to TRBJ2-7; perhaps TRBD2 as D (5 bases). CDR1 is GTSNPN and CDR2 is SVGIG in the germline V gene (reference sequence). The V gene lost 1 base and the J gene lost 4 bases, with 8 bases spanning the gap. The CDR3 consists of 12 residues. The CDR3 DNA sequence: TGTGCCTGGAGTGCCCGAGGGTACGAGCAGTACTTC. Translation: CAWSARGYEQYF.

The rearrangement links TRBV7-9 to TRBJ2-3; 7 positions agree with TRBD2. V lost 6 bases, J lost 2 bases, and 11 bases stayed unmatched. The CDR3 runs to 16 residues. Germline V lookup: CDR1 SEHNR, CDR2 FQNEAQ (reference sequence). The DNA for the CDR3 is TGTGCCAGCAGTGGGGGGGAAGCAGACCCCACAGATACGCAGTATTTT. Translated, it gives CASSGGEADPTDTQYF.

This clonotype has more than one count but fewer than ten. The chain links TRBV4-1 to TRBJ1-2; D call uncertain. The CDR3 covers 13 residues. V lost 1 base and J 2 bases, leaving 5 bases between the germline ends. Germline assignment: CDR1 MGHRA and CDR2 YSYEKL. In DNA form, the CDR3 reads TGCGCCAGCAGCCAAGCGGGGAACTATGGCTACACCTTC. This encodes CASSQAGNYGYTF.

A note on this clonotype: It may be a read error: a sequence one base away is much more abundant. V and J are TRBV6-5 and TRBJ1-1, with D possibly TRBD1 on 5 matching bases. The V and J ends lost 6 bases and 6 bases respectively, with 17 bases between them. CDR1 and CDR2 from the germline V gene are MNHEY and SVGAGI. The CDR3 length is 14 residues. The CDR3 protein is CASRPTVTASEAFF. CDR3 nucleotide sequence: TGTGCCAGCAGACCCACAGTGACAGCGTCTGAAGCTTTCTTT.

This rearrangement joins TRBV2 to TRBJ2-5, with D perhaps matching TRBD2 (5 bases). In germline, CDR1 is SNHLY, CDR2 FYNNEI. V lost 4 bases, J lost 8 bases, and 20 bases lay in between. This CDR3 region has 15 residues. The CDR3 DNA sequence: TGTGCCAGCAGTGCCCTCTCAGGACTCCGGGAAACCCAGTACTTC. Its protein product is CASSALSGLRETQYF.

V is TRBV7-9 and J is TRBJ2-7; maybe TRBD2 (5 bases). The V gene's germline CDR1 is SEHNR and CDR2 FQNEAQ (reference sequence). The CDR3 sequence is 14 residues long. Trimming cost V 6 bases and J 2 bases, with 14 bases left between them. The CDR3 coding sequence is TGTGCCAGCAGAGTAGGGAGTGGCACCTACGAGCAGTACTTC. It codes for CASRVGSGTYEQYF.